This T cell receptor beta chain was captured by sequencing in a study of T-cell memory formation after mild COVID-19 (dated by TCRdb to about 2021). Broadly, across the study: TCR sequence clusters from the two donors were found to be largely donor specific. T-cell clones expanding and contracting after mild COVID-19 in a couple of donors were tracked by longitudinal TCRalpha and TCRbeta repertoire sequencing. Two young, previously healthy adult volunteers made up the cohort, one male and one female.

Overall results and qualifications from the work: SARS-CoV-2 specificity was not confirmed for the second-wave clones peaking on day 37. Some responding clones were found in pre-infection memory, which suggests that pre-existing cross-reactive memory T cells took part in the SARS-CoV-2 response. Only two mild cases were covered by the study, and larger cohorts that include severe cases with pre-infection samples were considered necessary. Contracting CD4+ clones appeared mostly in the CM and EM memory subsets, whereas CD8+ clones were enriched in EMRA. Balanced CD4/CD8 phenotypes were observed for clones contracting from day 15 to 85, whereas a bias towards CD4+ was observed for a second wave of clones expanding from day 15 to 37.

Ficoll-Paque density gradient centrifugation was the method used to isolate PBMCs. This clonotype was observed a few times. Its specific antigen is unknown. Base quality data are lacking; no much larger clone is found one base away. The CDR3, from cysteine to phenylalanine, totals 12 residues. Only the CDR3 part of the read is kept: 36 bases, read in frame from the first base. CDR1 LGHDT and CDR2 YNNKEL were looked up in the germline V gene (reference sequence). At the junction V is shortened by 0 bases and J by 14 bases, with 13 bases in between. The reads were generated on an Illumina NovaSeq 6000. TCRalpha and TCRbeta cDNA libraries were constructed by 5'RACE with constant-segment primers, with sample barcodes and unique molecular identifiers being introduced. Trizol reagent was used to extract RNA from every sample. Library amplification was performed in two PCR steps, and a second sample barcode and Illumina TruSeq adapters were introduced in the second step. Libraries were sequenced on an Illumina NovaSeq with 2 x 150 bp paired-end reads. The paper's data handling went like this. The reads were demultiplexed and collapsed into UMI-guided consensus sequences using migec v1.2.7. Using mixcr v2.1.11, UMI consensuses were aligned to TRA and TRB V and J templates and then assembled into clonotypes. Clonotypes were classified as expanded or contracted when called significant by both edgeR and NoisET, with noise models trained on biological replicates. edgeR calls used a false discovery rate-adjusted p below 0.01 and a log2 fold-change threshold of 1. PCA with hierarchical clustering of max-normalized trajectories of the 1000 most abundant clonotypes was used as exploratory dynamics analysis. Separately sequenced CD4+ and CD8+ repertoires were used to assign the CD4 or CD8 phenotype of responding clones. TCRdb reprocessing: public reads trimmed at Q25 with fastp, clones called with MiXCR, in-frame beta chains kept. Rows with a matching CDR3 protein are joined into one entry that keeps the most common DNA and genes. The V and J calls reflect TCRdb's pipeline rather than the authors' work. The table for this sample lists around 200,000 distinct CDR3 sequences; just over 9.5% of them were counted only once. The top ten clonotypes cover roughly 3.5% of the sample.

Sequencing was carried out using PBMCs or a T cell subset sorted from them (not recorded which). The receptor chain draws on TRBV3-1 and TRBJ1-2; possibly the D gene is TRBD1, per 5 matching bases. This clonotype originated in a man aged 18 to 35 who had mild COVID-19 (a few samples of this study predate the infection). The sample titles of this study are shuffled in the database, so cell type and time point are left out; the donor was told from shared clones. The CDR3 region reads CASSQEWDLRTF. The DNA sequence reads TGTGCCAGCAGCCAAGAATGGGACCTAAGGACCTTC.